The 20 T cell receptor beta chains presented below share a single source sample, sequenced in a study of CD8 T cells in ankylosing spondylitis. TCRdb re-derived calls from the 5' RACE reads in MiXCR, one entry per CDR3 protein. The data contain hundreds of thousands of distinct CDR3 sequences, around 8% of them singletons. Source material: blood, either unsorted or a sorted T cell fraction (not recorded which). These TCRs come from a female donor with ankylosing spondylitis or in good health (not recorded which).

In the case of this clonotype: A much larger clone differs from this one at a single base, so this may be a read error. The V gene is TRBV20-1, the J gene TRBJ2-3; 9 bases are a match to TRBD2. The CDR3 runs 16 residues. Germline V CDR1 and CDR2: DFQATT, SNEGSKA (reference sequence). The CDR3 sequence is CSTRDRVAGVTDTQYF. The CDR3 region has the DNA TGCAGTACTAGAGACAGGGTAGCGGGAGTGACAGATACGCAGTATTTT.

In this sample, this clonotype turned up many times. This chain connects TRBV11-2 to TRBJ1-5; D might be TRBD1 (5 bases). The CDR3 has 15 residues. Trimming took off 1 base at V and 5 bases at J, with 12 bases between the two ends. The germline gives CDR1 SGHAT, CDR2 FQNNGV. CDR3 in DNA: TGTGCCAGCAGCTTAGTTCCAGGGCGGGATCAGCCCCAGCATTTT. Its protein product is CASSLVPGRDQPQHF.

A remark on this clonotype: This may stem from a read error, because a much larger clone lies one nucleotide away. This chain uses TRBV30 with TRBJ2-7, with D unresolved. Trimming stripped 5 bases from V and 2 bases from J, with 7 bases between. Germline V CDR1 and CDR2: GTSNPN, SVGIG (reference sequence). This CDR3 is 11 amino acids long. The CDR3 region is CAWGPAYEQYF. As DNA, the CDR3 is TGTGCCTGGGGCCCGGCCTACGAGCAGTACTTC.

This clonotype was seen repeatedly, ten times or more. The chain recombines TRBV5-1 with TRBJ1-5; D call uncertain. The CDR3 sequence is 13 residues long. Germline V lookup: CDR1 SGHRS, CDR2 YFSETQ. With 0 bases removed from V and 7 bases from J, the gap between germline ends came to 8 bases. In DNA, the CDR3 is TGCGCCAGCAGCTTGGGGATAGACCAGCCCCAGCATTTT. This codes for CASSLGIDQPQHF.

This clonotype occurred many times. The chain recombines TRBV5-1 with TRBJ1-6, with D unclear. From germline, CDR1 is SGHRS and CDR2 YFSETQ. The germline V and J ends were trimmed by 0 bases and 8 bases, with 9 bases remaining between them. The CDR3 consists of 14 residues. CDR3 nucleotides: TGCGCCAGCAGCTTGGAGTTGTGGGATTCACCCCTCCACTTT. It encodes CASSLELWDSPLHF. Combining the CDR3 with reference TRBV5-1 and TRBJ1-6 gives the whole variable domain KAGVTQTPRYLIKTRGQQVTLSCSPISGHRSVSWYQQTPGQGLQFLFEYFSETQRNKGNFPGRFSGRQFSNSRSEMNVSTLELGDSALYLCASSLELWDSPLHFGNGTRLTVT.

A word on this clonotype: A read error may explain this, as a much larger clone is one base away. No conserved phenylalanine or tryptophan is present at the end of the CDR3, so a read error is the likely explanation. The chain uses TRBV6-2 or TRBV6-3 and TRBJ2-7, with TRBD2 as a possible D gene (6 bases). This CDR3 contains 14 residues. V was trimmed by 3 bases and J by 7 bases, leaving 16 bases between them. Germline-derived CDR1 and CDR2 are MNHEY and SVGEGT. This chain's CDR3 is CASSYPGLVREQYL. Written as DNA, the CDR3 is TGTGCCAGCAGTTATCCGGGACTGGTGAGGGAGCAGTACCTC.

This clonotype came up many times. V is TRBV9 and J is TRBJ2-1; 8 nucleotides line up with TRBD2. The CDR3 sequence is 16 residues long. The J segment lost 2 bases and the V segment lost 4 bases, leaving 8 bases of the junction unmatched. Germline V lookup: CDR1 SGDLS, CDR2 YYNGEE. CDR3 in amino acids: CASSPRGGDTYNEQFF. CDR3 nucleotides: TGTGCCAGCAGCCCTCGGGGGGGCGATACCTACAATGAGCAGTTCTTC.

The table lists this clonotype with many counts. CDR3: CASSQEGTSATDTQYF. CDR3 in DNA: TGCGCCAGCAGCCAAGAAGGGACTAGCGCCACAGATACGCAGTATTTT. The genes are TRBV4-3 and TRBJ2-3, with 10 bases fitting TRBD2. The V and J ends lost 0 bases and 2 bases, in that order; junction bases with no gene match: 2. CDR1 LGHNA and CDR2 YSLEER come from the germline V gene. This CDR3 contains 16 residues.

J is TRBJ2-1 and V is TRBV2, with D perhaps matching TRBD2 (6 bases). Trimming removed 6 bases from V and 5 bases from J, with 11 bases in between. The CDR3 is 13 amino acids. The V gene's germline CDR1 is SNHLY and CDR2 FYNNEI. The CDR3 protein is CASRGGTHNEQFF. The CDR3 DNA sequence: TGTGCCAGCAGAGGCGGGACCCACAATGAGCAGTTCTTC.

This clonotype was counted at least ten times. The genes are TRBV20-1 and TRBJ2-5, with D perhaps assigned TRBD1 or TRBD2 (5 bases each). The V end was cut by 5 bases, the J end by 5 bases, with 18 bases between. Germline V gene data show CDR1 as DFQATT and CDR2 as SNEGSKA (reference sequence). The CDR3 contains 14 residues. CDR3 in DNA: TGCAGTGCTGGAGGACCAAGACAGCTGGAGACCCAGTACTTC. This sequence encodes CSAGGPRQLETQYF.

This clonotype appeared many times. J is TRBJ2-7 and V is TRBV7-9; no clear D. V gave up 3 bases and J gave up 9 bases, with 18 bases separating them. Germline-derived CDR1 and CDR2 are SEHNR and FQNEAQ (reference sequence). The CDR3 has 14 amino acids. The CDR3 DNA follows: TGTGCCAGCAGCTTCCCTCCCGACCCCGGCGCGCAGTACTTC. Translating gives CASSFPPDPGAQYF.

This clonotype was picked up a small number of times. This chain connects TRBV7-8 to TRBJ2-7; D perhaps matches TRBD2 (6 bases). There are 17 residues in the CDR3. Germline CDR1 is SGHVS and CDR2 is FQNEAQ. Trimming took off 4 bases at V and 4 bases at J, with 23 bases between the two ends. CDR3 loop: CASSSRRDPGSSYEQYF. CDR3 sequence (DNA): TGTGCCAGCAGCTCCCGGCGGGACCCCGGGAGTTCGTACGAGCAGTACTTC.

This clonotype was observed a handful of times. V is TRBV12-3 or TRBV12-4 and J is TRBJ1-6; 7 bases map to TRBD1. The CDR3 runs 14 residues. The trim removed 6 bases at V and 8 bases at J, leaving 7 bases unmatched. CDR3 in DNA: TGTGCCAGCAGAGGGACAGCGGGGCATTCACCCCTCCACTTT. Residues: CASRGTAGHSPLHF.

This clonotype was counted ten times or more. This chain links TRBV29-1 with TRBJ2-7; 7 positions match TRBD2. The junction had 6 bases not matched to a gene; V was cut back by 4 bases and J by 0 bases. The CDR3 is made up of 14 amino acids. Germline V lookup: CDR1 SQVTM, CDR2 ANQGSEA. The CDR3 DNA sequence: TGCAGCGTTGTTGCCGGGAGGACCTCCTACGAGCAGTACTTC. It yields the protein CSVVAGRTSYEQYF.

In its sample, this clonotype was seen many times. The chain uses TRBV20-1 and TRBJ2-7; the match to TRBD1 covers 9 bases. The CDR3 totals 12 residues. Trimming took 0 bases from V and 10 from J; bases not matched to a gene: 4. CDR1 and CDR2 from the germline V gene are DFQATT and SNEGSKA (reference sequence). The CDR3 DNA follows: TGCAGTGCTAGAGATAGTACAGGGGGCCAGTACTTC. Translating gives CSARDSTGGQYF.

This clonotype was detected ten times or more. This rearrangement joins TRBV29-1 to TRBJ2-7; no clear D. The CDR3 has 11 residues. The germline V gene has CDR1 SQVTM and CDR2 ANQGSEA. V shed 1 base and J shed 5 bases, with 6 bases lying between them. Here the CDR3 DNA reads TGCAGCGTTGAAGCCGCTCACGAGCAGTACTTC. This translates into CSVEAAHEQYF.

This clonotype has just a few counts. This chain joins TRBV7-9 and TRBJ1-3; D possibly corresponds to TRBD1 (6 bases). CDR3 length: 16 amino acids. The V end was cut by 4 bases, the J end by 0 bases, with 13 bases between. Germline V gene sequence: CDR1 SEHNR, CDR2 FQNEAQ (reference sequence). The CDR3 nucleotides are TGTGCCAGCAGCTCCGACAGGCCCCTCTCTGGAAACACCATATATTTT. Residues: CASSSDRPLSGNTIYF.

The sample holds many counts of this clonotype. CDR3 sequence: CASSDQGAMDTQYF. CDR3 nucleotide sequence: TGTGCCAGCTCAGATCAGGGGGCTATGGATACGCAGTATTTT. This rearrangement joins TRBV18 to TRBJ2-3, with 8 bases matching TRBD1. CDR1 is KGHSH, CDR2 LQKENI, per germline. The CDR3 is 14 residues long. J was trimmed by 6 bases and V by 5 bases; bases with no gene match: 7.

The sample holds many counts of this clonotype. The rearrangement links TRBV7-9 to TRBJ2-3, with D hard to call. The V gene lost 6 bases and the J gene lost 0 bases, with 10 bases spanning the gap. The CDR3 loop spans 14 amino acids. The germline V gene has CDR1 SEHNR and CDR2 FQNEAQ (reference sequence). CDR3 nucleotides: TGTGCCAGCAGAATGTCGTATAGCACAGATACGCAGTATTTT. Translated: CASRMSYSTDTQYF.

This clonotype was seen many times. This rearrangement joins TRBV21-1 to TRBJ1-2. TRBV21-1 is termed a pseudogene. This CDR3 contains 13 residues. The CDR3 spells CASSETGSYGYTF. CDR3 in DNA: TGTGCCAGCAGCGAAACCGGGTCCTATGGCTACACCTTC.